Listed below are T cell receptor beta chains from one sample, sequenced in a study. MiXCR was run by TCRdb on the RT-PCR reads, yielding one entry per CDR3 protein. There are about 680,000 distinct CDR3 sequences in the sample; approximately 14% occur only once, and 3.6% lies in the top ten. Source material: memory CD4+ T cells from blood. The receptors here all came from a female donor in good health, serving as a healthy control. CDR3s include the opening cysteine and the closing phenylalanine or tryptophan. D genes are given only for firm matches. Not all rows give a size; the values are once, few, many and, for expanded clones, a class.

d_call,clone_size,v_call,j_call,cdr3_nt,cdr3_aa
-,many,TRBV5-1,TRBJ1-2,TGCGCCAGCAGCTTGGAAGGGCTTGGCTACACCTTC,CASSLEGLGYTF
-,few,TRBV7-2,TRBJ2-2,TGTGCCAGCAGCTTGTTAGCCTTTTCGAACACCGGGGAGCTGTTTTTT,CASSLLAFSNTGELFF
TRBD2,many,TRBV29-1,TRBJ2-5,TGCAGCGTTGAGCAGGGAGGGAAGACCCAGTACTTC,CSVEQGGKTQYF
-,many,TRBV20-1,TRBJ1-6,TGCAGTGCCCTCCGGGAAAATTCACCCCTCCACTTT,CSALRENSPLHF
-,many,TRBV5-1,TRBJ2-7,TGCGCCAGCAGCGCCGGACAGACCTACGAGCAGTACTTC,CASSAGQTYEQYF
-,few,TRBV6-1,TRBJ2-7,TGTGCCAGCAGTGAAGCTGTCCTAACCTACGAGCAGTACTTC,CASSEAVLTYEQYF
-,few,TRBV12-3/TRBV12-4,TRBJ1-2,TGTGCCAGCAGGTACTACAGGGCCGGCTACACCTTC,CASRYYRAGYTF
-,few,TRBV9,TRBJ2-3,TGTGCCAGCAGCGAGAGATGGGCGACAAATACGCAGTATTTT,CASSERWATNTQYF
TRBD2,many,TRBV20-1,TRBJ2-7,TGCAGTGCTAAACTAGCGGGCTTTTACGAGCAGTACTTC,CSAKLAGFYEQYF
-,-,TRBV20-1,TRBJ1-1,TGCAGTGCTAGTGTTATATCCGGGTCTGAAGCTTTCTTT,CSASVISGSEAFF
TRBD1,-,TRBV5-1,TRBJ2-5,TGCGCCAGCAGCATCCTTGGGACAGAAGAGACCCAGTACTTC,CASSILGTEETQYF
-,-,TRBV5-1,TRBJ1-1,TGCGCCAGCAGCTTGGATCCGGGGGCGCGAACTGAAGCTTTCTTT,CASSLDPGARTEAFF
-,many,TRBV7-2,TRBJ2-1,TGTGCCAGCAGCTTAGCACAGGGTTCCTACAATGAGCAGTTCTTC,CASSLAQGSYNEQFF
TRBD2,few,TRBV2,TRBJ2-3,TGTGCCAGCAGGACTAGCGGAGCCCTAGATACGCAGTATTTT,CASRTSGALDTQYF
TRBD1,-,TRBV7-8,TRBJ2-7,TGTGCCAGCAGGTTTGTCTCGGGACAGGGCTACGAGCAGTACTTC,CASRFVSGQGYEQYF
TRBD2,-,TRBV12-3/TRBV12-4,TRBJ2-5,TGTGCCAGCAGTTGGACTAGCATCCAAGAGACCCAGTACTTC,CASSWTSIQETQYF
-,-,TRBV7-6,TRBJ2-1,TGTGCCAGCAGCTTATTACCGGTCTCTGGGCAGGGTGGCTACAATGAGCAGTTCTTC,CASSLLPVSGQGGYNEQFF
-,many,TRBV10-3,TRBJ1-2,TGTGCCATCAGTGTCCAGGCCAACTATGGCTACACCTTC,CAISVQANYGYTF
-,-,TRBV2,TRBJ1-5,TGTGCCAGCAGTGAGACAGAGAGCAATCAGCCCCAGCATTTT,CASSETESNQPQHF
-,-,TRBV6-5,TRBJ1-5,TGTGCCAGCAGTTACTCTAGGGAGAGCCATCAGCCCCAGCATTTT,CASSYSRESHQPQHF
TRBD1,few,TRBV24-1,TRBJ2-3,TGTGCCACCAGTGAACCGGGACAGGGTGAGGATACGCAGTATTTT,CATSEPGQGEDTQYF
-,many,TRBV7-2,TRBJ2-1,TGTGCCAGCAGCTTAGTTGGCGGTCTCAGCTCCTACAATGAGCAGTTCTTC,CASSLVGGLSSYNEQFF
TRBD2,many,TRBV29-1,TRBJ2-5,TGCAGCCTTTGGACTAGCGGAAACCAAGAGACCCAGTACTTC,CSLWTSGNQETQYF
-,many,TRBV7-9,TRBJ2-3,TGTGCCAGCAGCTTAACCCGAGACACAGATACGCAGTATTTT,CASSLTRDTDTQYF
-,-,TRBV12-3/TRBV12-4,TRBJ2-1,TGTGCCAGCAGTCCCCCCCCCCCAAACGTCCCCTACAATGAGCAGTTCTTC,CASSPPPPNVPYNEQFF
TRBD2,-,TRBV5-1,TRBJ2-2,TGCGCCAGCAGCTTAGGGACTAGCGGACTGAACACCGGGGAGCTGTTTTTT,CASSLGTSGLNTGELFF
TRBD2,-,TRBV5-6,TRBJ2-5,TGTGCCAGCAGCTCGACTAGCGCGGGAGAGACCCAGTACTTC,CASSSTSAGETQYF
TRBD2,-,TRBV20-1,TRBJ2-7,TGCAGTGCTGGAGGGACAGCGGGAGGCGAGCAGTACTTC,CSAGGTAGGEQYF
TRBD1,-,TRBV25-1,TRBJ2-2,TGTGCCAGCGCGGACAGGGGGTATGGCGGGGAGCTGTTTTTT,CASADRGYGGELFF
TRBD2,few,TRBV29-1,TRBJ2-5,TGCAGCGTTGAAGACATGGGACTAGCGGGAGGTGGCCAAGAGACCCAGTACTTC,CSVEDMGLAGGGQETQYF
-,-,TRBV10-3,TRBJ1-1,TGTGCCATCAGAGCCTCGACAGGTATGAACACTGAAGCTTTCTTT,CAIRASTGMNTEAFF
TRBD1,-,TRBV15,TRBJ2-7,TGTGCCACCAGCAGAGATATGCAGGGGGCCAACTCCTACGAGCAGTACTTC,CATSRDMQGANSYEQYF
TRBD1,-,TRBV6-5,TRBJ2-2,TGTGCCAGCAGGCCCGACAGGGTCGGGGAGCTGTTTTTT,CASRPDRVGELFF
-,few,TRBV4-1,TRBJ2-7,TGCGCCAGCAGCCAAGGTCTTTTCGGGCTGGGACGATCATACTACGAGCAGTACTTC,CASSQGLFGLGRSYYEQYF
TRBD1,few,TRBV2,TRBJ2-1,TGTGCCAGCAGTGCCACGGGACAGGGTGGCGGTGAGCAGTTCTTC,CASSATGQGGGEQFF
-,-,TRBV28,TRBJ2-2,TGTGCCAGCGGGAGTTCGAACACCGGGGAGCTGTTTTTT,CASGSSNTGELFF
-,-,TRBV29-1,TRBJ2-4,TGCAGCGTTGAACTTCGCCAAGGTGAAGTCAAAAACATTCAGTACTTC,CSVELRQGEVKNIQYF
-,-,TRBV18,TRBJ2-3,TGTGCCAGCTCACCCCAGGGGCTAGATACGCAGTATTTT,CASSPQGLDTQYF
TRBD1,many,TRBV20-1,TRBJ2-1,TGCAGTGCTTCCGGGACAGGGAGCTCCTACAATGAGCAGTTCTTC,CSASGTGSSYNEQFF
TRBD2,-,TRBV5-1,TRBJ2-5,TGCGCCAGCAGCTCGGGACTAGGTGATGAGACCCAGTACTTC,CASSSGLGDETQYF
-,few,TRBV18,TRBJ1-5,TGTGCCAGCTCAGTGGGGAGCTCAGGCAATCAGCCCCAGCATTTT,CASSVGSSGNQPQHF
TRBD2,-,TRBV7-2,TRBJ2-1,TGTGCCAGCAGCTTAGAGGGCGGGAGGGCCCTCAATGAGCAGTTCTTC,CASSLEGGRALNEQFF
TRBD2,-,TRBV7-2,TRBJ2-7,TGTGCCAGCAGCCCCAGTCACGGCGGGGGGGCCAAAATTAGGTCCTACGAGCAGTACTTC,CASSPSHGGGAKIRSYEQYF
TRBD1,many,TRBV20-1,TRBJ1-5,TGCAGTGCTAGTCAGGGACAGAGCAATCAGCCCCAGCATTTT,CSASQGQSNQPQHF
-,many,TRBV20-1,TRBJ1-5,TGCAGTGCTAGTCTCCCGCAGGGAGAGTGGCAGCCCCAGCATTTT,CSASLPQGEWQPQHF
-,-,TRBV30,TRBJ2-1,TGTGCCTGGAGCGAAAGACTAGACGTCGGTGAGCAGTTCTTC,CAWSERLDVGEQFF
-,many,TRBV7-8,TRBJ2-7,TGTGCCAGCAGCTCGTCGTCAGCGGTCTACGAGCAGTACTTC,CASSSSSAVYEQYF
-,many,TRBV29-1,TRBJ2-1,TGCAGCGTTGAAGGACATACAGGGCCCAACTACAATGAGCAGTTCTTC,CSVEGHTGPNYNEQFF
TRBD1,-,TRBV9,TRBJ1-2,TGTGCCAGCAGCGTAGCGGCAGGGGGCAACTATGGCTACACCTTC,CASSVAAGGNYGYTF
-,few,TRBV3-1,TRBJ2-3,TGTGCCAGCAGCCACAAGGGGAAGGGCACAGATACGCAGTATTTT,CASSHKGKGTDTQYF
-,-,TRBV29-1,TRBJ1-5,TGCAGCGTCGCCCCGGGGGAGGGCCGCAGGCCCCAGCATTTT,CSVAPGEGRRPQHF
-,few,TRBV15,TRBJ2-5,TGTGCCACCAGCGCCCTAATGGAGACCCAGTACTTC,CATSALMETQYF
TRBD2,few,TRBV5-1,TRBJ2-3,TGCGCCAGCAGCGAGACTAGCGGGTCTTGGGATACGCAGTATTTT,CASSETSGSWDTQYF
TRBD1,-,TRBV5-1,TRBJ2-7,TGCGCCAGCACCACCGGACAGGAGAGCTCCTACGAGAAGTACTTC,CASTTGQESSYEKYF
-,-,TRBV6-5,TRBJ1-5,TGTGCCAGCAGTTACTCACAACATCAGCCCCAGCATTTT,CASSYSQHQPQHF
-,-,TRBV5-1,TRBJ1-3,TGCGCCAGCAGCTTGGAACCAGGAACCCCGGGAAACACCATATATTTT,CASSLEPGTPGNTIYF
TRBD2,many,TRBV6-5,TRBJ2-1,TGTGCCAGCAGTCCGACTAGCGGGAGGGCACCGTACAATGAGCAGTTCTTC,CASSPTSGRAPYNEQFF